This T cell receptor (beta chain) was retrieved from a study of OX40 agonist ivuxolimab in advanced cancers. At the level of the study: Given to patients was ivuxolimab, an agonistic anti-OX40 (CD134) antibody. Earlier anti-PD-1, anti-PD-L1 or anti-CTLA-4 therapy was permitted; roughly 37% had received some. A partial response was reached by three patients: one with hepatocellular carcinoma and two with cutaneous melanoma.

V lost 0 bases, J lost 6 bases, and 12 bases lay in between. There are 15 residues in the CDR3. Germline-derived CDR1 and CDR2 are GTSNPN and SVGIG (reference sequence). Here immunoSEQ multiplex PCR was the method, and the copy in TCRdb shows in-frame clones only, minus some. The table has tens of thousands of clones, roughly 91% seen once. The sample was CD4+ or CD8+ T cells sorted from blood, taken in a trial of the OX40 agonist ivuxolimab. The V and J genes are TRBV30 and TRBJ1-6; D is uncertain. This sequence originates from an adult with an advanced solid tumor such as melanoma, head and neck, liver or kidney cancer. The CDR3: CAWSVPIGFNSPLHF. CDR3 nucleotides: TGTGCCTGGAGTGTACCTATCGGGTTTAATTCACCCCTCCACTTT.